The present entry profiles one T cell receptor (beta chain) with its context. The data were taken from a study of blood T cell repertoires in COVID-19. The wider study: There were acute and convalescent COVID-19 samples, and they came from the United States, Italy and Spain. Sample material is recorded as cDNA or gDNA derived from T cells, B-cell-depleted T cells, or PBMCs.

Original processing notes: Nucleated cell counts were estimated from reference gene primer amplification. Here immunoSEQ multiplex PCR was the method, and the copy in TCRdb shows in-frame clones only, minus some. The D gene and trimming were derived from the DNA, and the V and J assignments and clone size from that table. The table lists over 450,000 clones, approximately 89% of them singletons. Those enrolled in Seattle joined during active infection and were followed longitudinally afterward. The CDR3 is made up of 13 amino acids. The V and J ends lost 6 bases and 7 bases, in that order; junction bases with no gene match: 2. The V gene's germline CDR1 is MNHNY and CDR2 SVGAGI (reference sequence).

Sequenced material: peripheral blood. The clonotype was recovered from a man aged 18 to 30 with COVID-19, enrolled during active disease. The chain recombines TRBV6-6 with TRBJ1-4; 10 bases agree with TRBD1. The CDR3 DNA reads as TGTGCCAGCAGCCGGGACAGGGGTGAAAAACTGTTTTTT. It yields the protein CASSRDRGEKLFF.